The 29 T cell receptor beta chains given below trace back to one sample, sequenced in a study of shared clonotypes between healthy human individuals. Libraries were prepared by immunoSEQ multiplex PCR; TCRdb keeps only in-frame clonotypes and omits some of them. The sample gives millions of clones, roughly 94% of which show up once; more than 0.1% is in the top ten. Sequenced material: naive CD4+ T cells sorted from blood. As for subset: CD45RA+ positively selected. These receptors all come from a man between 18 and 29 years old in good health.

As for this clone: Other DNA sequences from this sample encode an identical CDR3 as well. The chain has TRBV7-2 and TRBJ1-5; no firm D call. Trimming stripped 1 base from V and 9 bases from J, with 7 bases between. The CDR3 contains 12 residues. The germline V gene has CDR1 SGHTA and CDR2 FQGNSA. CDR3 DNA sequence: TGTGCCAGCAGCTTAGAAGGTAGGCCCCAGCATTTT. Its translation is CASSLEGRPQHF.

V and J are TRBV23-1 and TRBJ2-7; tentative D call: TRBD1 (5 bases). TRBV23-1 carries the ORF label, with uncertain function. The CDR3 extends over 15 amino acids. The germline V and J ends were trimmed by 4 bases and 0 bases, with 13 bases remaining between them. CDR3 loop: CASSPRTDSSYEQYF. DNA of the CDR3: TGCGCCAGCAGTCCCCGGACCGACAGCTCCTACGAGCAGTACTTC.

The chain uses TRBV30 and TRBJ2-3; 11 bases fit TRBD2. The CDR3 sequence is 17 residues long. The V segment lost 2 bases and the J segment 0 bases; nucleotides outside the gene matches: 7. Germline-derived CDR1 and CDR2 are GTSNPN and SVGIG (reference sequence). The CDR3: CAWSHTRTSGSTDTQYF. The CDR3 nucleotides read TGTGCCTGGAGTCATACCCGGACTAGCGGGAGCACAGATACGCAGTATTTT.

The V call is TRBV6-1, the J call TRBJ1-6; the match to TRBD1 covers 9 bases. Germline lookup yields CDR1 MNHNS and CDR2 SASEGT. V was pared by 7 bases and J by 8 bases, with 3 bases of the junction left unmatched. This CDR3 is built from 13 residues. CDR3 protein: CASNGTGYSPLHF. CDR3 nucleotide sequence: TGTGCCAGCAACGGGACAGGGTATTCACCCCTCCACTTT.

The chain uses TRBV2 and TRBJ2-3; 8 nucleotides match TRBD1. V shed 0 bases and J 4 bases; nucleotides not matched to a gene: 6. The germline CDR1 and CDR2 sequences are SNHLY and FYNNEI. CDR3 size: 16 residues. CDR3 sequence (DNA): TGTGCCAGCAGTGAAGCGTCGCAGGGGGCGGCAGATACGCAGTATTTT. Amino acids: CASSEASQGAADTQYF.

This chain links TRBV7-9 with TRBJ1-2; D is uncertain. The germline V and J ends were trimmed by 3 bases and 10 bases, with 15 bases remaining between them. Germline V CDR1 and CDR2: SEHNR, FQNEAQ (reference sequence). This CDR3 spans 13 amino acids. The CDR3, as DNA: TGTGCCAGCAGCTTTGAGTTTTCAGCCAACTACACCTTC. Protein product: CASSFEFSANYTF.

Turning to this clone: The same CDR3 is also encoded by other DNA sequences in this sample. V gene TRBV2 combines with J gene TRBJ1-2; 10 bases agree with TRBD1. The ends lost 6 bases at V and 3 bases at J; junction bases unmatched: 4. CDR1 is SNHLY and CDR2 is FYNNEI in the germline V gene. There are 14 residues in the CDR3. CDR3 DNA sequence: TGTGCCAGCAGCGCCGGGACAGGGGACTATGGCTACACCTTC. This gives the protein CASSAGTGDYGYTF.

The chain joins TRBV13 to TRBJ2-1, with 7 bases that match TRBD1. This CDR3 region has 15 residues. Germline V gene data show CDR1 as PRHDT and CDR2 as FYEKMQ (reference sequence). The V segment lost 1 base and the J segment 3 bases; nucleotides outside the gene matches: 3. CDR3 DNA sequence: TGTGCCAGCAGCTTAGTCAGGGGGAACTACAATGAGCAGTTCTTC. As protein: CASSLVRGNYNEQFF.

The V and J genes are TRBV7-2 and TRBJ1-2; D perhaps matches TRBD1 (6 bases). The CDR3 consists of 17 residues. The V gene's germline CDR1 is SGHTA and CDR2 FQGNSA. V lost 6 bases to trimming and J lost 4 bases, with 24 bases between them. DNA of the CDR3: TGTGCCAGCAGGCGCTCCTATAAGAAGGGGGATCTCTATGGCTACACCTTC. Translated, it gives CASRRSYKKGDLYGYTF. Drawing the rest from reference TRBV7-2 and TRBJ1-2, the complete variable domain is GAGVSQSPSNKVTEKGKDVELRCDPISGHTALYWYRQSLGQGLEFLIYFQGNSAPDKSGLPSDRFSAERTGGSVSTLTIQRTQQEDSAVYLCASRRSYKKGDLYGYTFGSGTRLTVV.

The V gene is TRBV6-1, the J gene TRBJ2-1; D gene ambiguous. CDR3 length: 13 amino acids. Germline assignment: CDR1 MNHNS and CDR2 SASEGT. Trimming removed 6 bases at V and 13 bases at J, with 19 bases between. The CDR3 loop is CASRGEAGLDQFF. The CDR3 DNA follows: TGTGCCAGCAGAGGCGAGGCAGGCCTGGACCAGTTCTTC.

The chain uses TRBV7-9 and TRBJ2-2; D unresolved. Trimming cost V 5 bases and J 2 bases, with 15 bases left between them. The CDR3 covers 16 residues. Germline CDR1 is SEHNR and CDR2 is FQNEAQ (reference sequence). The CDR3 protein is CASSPGDPANTGELFF. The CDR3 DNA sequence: TGTGCCAGCAGCCCGGGCGACCCGGCAAACACCGGGGAGCTGTTTTTT.

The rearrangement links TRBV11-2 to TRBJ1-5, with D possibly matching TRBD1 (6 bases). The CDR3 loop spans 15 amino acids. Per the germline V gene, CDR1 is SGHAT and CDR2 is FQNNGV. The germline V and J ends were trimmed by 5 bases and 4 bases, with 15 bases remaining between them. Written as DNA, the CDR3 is TGTGCCAGCAGCCTGGACGGGACAACAAATCAGCCCCAGCATTTT. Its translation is CASSLDGTTNQPQHF.

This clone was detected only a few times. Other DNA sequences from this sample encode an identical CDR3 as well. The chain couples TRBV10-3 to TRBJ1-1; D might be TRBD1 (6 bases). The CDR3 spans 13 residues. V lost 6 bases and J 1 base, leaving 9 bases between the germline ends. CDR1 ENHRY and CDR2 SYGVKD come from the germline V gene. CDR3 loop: CAIRPDRNTEAFF. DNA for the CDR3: TGTGCCATCAGGCCGGACAGGAACACTGAAGCTTTCTTT.

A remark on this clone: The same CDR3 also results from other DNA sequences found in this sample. The CDR3, as DNA: TGTGCCACCAGCAGAGAAGGGGTTCAAGAGACCCAGTACTTC. Encoded protein: CATSREGVQETQYF. The rearrangement links TRBV15 to TRBJ2-5; a possible D gene is TRBD1 (5 bases). The V end lost 0 bases, the J end lost 2 bases, and 7 bases lay between the germline ends. The length of the CDR3 is 14 residues. The germline V gene has CDR1 LNHNV and CDR2 YYDKDF (reference sequence).

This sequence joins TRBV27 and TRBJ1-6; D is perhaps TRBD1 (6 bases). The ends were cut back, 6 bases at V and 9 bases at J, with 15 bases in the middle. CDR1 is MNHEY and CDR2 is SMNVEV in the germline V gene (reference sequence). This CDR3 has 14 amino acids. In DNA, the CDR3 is TGTGCCAGCAGGGGGCAGGGGATTGTTTCACCCCTCCACTTT. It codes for CASRGQGIVSPLHF.

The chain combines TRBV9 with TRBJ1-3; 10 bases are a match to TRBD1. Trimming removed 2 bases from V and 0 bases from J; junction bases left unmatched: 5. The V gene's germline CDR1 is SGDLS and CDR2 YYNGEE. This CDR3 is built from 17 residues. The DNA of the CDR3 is TGTGCCAGCAGCGTCGGACAGGGGGGCGTCTCTGGAAACACCATATATTTT. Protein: CASSVGQGGVSGNTIYF.

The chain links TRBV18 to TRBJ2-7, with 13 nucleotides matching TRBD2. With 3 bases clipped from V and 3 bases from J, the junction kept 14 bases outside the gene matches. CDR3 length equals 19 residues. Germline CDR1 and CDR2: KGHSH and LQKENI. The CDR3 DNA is TGTGCCAGCTCACCCAGACTAGCGGGAGGTCCCCCGTTCATCTACGAGCAGTACTTC. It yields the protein CASSPRLAGGPPFIYEQYF.

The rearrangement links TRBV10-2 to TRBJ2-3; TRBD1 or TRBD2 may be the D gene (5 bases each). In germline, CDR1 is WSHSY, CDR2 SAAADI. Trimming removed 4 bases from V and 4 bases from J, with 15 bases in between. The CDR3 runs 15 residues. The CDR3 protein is CASSATGTQADTQYF. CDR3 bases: TGCGCCAGCAGTGCGACCGGGACCCAGGCAGATACGCAGTATTTT.

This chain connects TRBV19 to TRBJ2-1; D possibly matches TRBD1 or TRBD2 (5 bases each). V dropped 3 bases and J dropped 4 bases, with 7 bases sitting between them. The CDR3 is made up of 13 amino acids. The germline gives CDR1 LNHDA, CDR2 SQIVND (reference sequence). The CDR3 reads CASSIWGYNEQFF. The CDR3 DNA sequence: TGTGCCAGTAGTATCTGGGGGTACAATGAGCAGTTCTTC. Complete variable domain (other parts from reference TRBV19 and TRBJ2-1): DGGITQSPKYLFRKEGQNVTLSCEQNLNHDAMYWYRQDPGQGLRLIYYSQIVNDFQKGDIAEGYSVSREKKESFPLTVTSAQKNPTAFYLCASSIWGYNEQFFGPGTRLTVL.

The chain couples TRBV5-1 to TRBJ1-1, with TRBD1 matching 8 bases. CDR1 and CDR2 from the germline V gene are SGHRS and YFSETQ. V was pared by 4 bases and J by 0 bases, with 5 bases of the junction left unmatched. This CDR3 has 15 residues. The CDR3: CASSVTGGLNTEAFF. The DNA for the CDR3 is TGCGCCAGCAGCGTAACAGGGGGACTGAACACTGAAGCTTTCTTT.

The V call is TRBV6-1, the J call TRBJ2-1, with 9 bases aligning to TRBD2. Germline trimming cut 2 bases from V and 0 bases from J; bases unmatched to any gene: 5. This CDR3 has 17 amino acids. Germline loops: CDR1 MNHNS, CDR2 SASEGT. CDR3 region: CASSERRLADSYNEQFF. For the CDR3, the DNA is TGTGCCAGCAGTGAACGAAGACTAGCGGACTCCTACAATGAGCAGTTCTTC.

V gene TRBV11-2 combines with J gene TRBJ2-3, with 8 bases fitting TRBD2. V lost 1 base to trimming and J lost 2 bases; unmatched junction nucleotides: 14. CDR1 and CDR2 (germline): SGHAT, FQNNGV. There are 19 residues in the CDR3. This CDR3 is CASSLVFEGLGENTDTQYF. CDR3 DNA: TGTGCCAGCAGCTTAGTATTCGAGGGACTAGGAGAAAACACAGATACGCAGTATTTT.

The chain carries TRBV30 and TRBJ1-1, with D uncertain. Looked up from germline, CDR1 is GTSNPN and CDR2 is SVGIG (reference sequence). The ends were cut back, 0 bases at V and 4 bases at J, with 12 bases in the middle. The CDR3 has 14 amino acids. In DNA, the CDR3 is TGTGCCTGGAGTGTACTAGACCGGGGCACTGAAGCTTTCTTT. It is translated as CAWSVLDRGTEAFF.

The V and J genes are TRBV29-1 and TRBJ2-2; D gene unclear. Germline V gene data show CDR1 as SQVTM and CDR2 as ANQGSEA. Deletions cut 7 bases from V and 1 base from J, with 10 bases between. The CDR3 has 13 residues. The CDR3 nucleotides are TGCAGCGCCAGAGAAGGGAACACCGGGGAGCTGTTTTTT. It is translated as CSAREGNTGELFF.

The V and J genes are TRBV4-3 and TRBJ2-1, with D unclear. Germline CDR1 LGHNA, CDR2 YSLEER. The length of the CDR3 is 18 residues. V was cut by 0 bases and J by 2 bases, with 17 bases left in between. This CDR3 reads CASSQDVVGDSPYNEQFF. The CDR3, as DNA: TGCGCCAGCAGCCAAGACGTCGTAGGCGATTCCCCCTACAATGAGCAGTTCTTC.

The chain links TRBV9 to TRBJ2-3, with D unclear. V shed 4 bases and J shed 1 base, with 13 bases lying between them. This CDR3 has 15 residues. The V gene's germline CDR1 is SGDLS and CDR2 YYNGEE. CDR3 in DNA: TGTGCCAGCAGCCCGCGTGTGTCTCGCACAGATACGCAGTATTTT. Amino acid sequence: CASSPRVSRTDTQYF.

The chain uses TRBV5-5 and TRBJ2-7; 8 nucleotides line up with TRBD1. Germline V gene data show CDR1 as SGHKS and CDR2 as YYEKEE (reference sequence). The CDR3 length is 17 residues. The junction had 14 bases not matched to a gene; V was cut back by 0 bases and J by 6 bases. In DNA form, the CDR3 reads TGTGCCAGCAGCTTGGAGGCCCGGACAGGGAGCTCTGGCGAGCAGTACTTC. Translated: CASSLEARTGSSGEQYF.

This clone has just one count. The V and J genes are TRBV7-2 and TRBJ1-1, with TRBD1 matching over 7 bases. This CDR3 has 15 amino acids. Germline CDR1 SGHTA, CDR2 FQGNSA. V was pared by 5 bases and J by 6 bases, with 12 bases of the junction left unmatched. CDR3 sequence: CASSNTGTAVPEAFF. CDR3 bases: TGTGCCAGCAGCAATACCGGGACAGCCGTCCCTGAAGCTTTCTTT.

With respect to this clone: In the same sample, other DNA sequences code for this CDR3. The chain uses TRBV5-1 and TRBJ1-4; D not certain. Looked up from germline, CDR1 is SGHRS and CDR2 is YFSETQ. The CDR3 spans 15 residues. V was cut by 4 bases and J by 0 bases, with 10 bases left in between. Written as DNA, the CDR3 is TGCGCCAGCAGCCTACAATTTGCAACTAATGAAAAACTGTTTTTT. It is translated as CASSLQFATNEKLFF.